Listed below are T cell receptor beta chains from one sample, sequenced in a study of blood T cell repertoires in COVID-19. The repertoire was sequenced with immunoSEQ multiplex PCR; TCRdb's copy has only in-frame clones and lacks some. The table includes 90,000 or so clones, roughly 82% detected once. Sequenced: peripheral blood. The receptors here all came from a man in his forties or fifties with active COVID-19. Both conserved end residues are part of each CDR3. The D gene is left open where the match is weak. The size entry is marked missing in some rows and otherwise reads once, few, many or a size class.

d_call j_call clone_size v_call cdr3_aa cdr3_nt
TRBD2 TRBJ2-7 - TRBV28 CATEAGPNYEQYF TGTGCCACTGAAGCGGGACCAAATTACGAGCAGTACTTC
- TRBJ1-2 - TRBV6-5 CASSYRREDYGYTF TGTGCCAGCAGTTATAGGCGGGAAGACTATGGCTACACCTTC
- TRBJ2-5 - TRBV20-1 CSASPQGETQYF TGCAGTGCTAGTCCCCAGGGGGAGACCCAGTACTTC
- TRBJ2-1 - TRBV19 CASMGLGASSYNEQFF TGTGCCAGTATGGGTCTAGGGGCCAGCTCCTACAATGAGCAGTTCTTC
TRBD1 TRBJ1-4 - TRBV2 CASTSQGATNEKLFF TGTGCCAGCACCTCCCAGGGGGCCACTAATGAAAAACTGTTTTTT
- TRBJ1-3 - TRBV7-2 CASSPAGKNTIYF TGTGCCAGCAGCCCCGCGGGCAAAAACACCATATATTTT
- TRBJ2-2 - TRBV6-5 CAVRSERNTGELFF TGTGCCGTACGGAGTGAGAGGAACACCGGGGAGCTGTTTTTT
TRBD2 TRBJ2-1 once TRBV29-1 CSVDIRGVGTSGSGQFF TGCAGCGTTGATATTCGTGGGGTTGGGACTAGCGGGAGCGGGCAGTTCTTC
TRBD1 TRBJ2-5 - TRBV5-1 CASSWTGTETQYF TGCGCCAGCAGCTGGACAGGGACCGAGACCCAGTACTTC
TRBD2 TRBJ2-1 - TRBV5-4 CASSLAGGIYNEQFF TGTGCCAGCAGTTTAGCGGGGGGCATCTACAATGAGCAGTTCTTC
TRBD1 TRBJ1-1 - TRBV19 CASSTTDRAHTEAFF TGTGCCAGTAGTACCACCGACAGGGCGCACACTGAAGCTTTCTTT
TRBD2 TRBJ2-3 - TRBV7-2 CASTRTSGTDTQYF TGTGCCAGCACCAGGACTAGCGGTACAGATACGCAGTATTTT
TRBD1 TRBJ1-3 once TRBV7-6 CASSAGQGRSGNTIYF TGTGCCAGCAGCGCTGGACAGGGCCGCTCTGGAAACACCATATATTTT
TRBD1 TRBJ1-2 - TRBV9 CASSTGQGWQDYGYTF TGTGCCAGCAGCACCGGACAGGGATGGCAAGACTATGGCTACACCTTC
TRBD1 TRBJ1-6 few TRBV7-6 CASSLAGQVNSPLHF TGTGCCAGCAGCTTAGCGGGACAGGTTAATTCACCCCTCCACTTT
TRBD2 TRBJ2-2 - TRBV6-2/TRBV6-3 CASSILAATGELFF TGTGCCAGCAGTATACTAGCGGCCACCGGGGAGCTGTTTTTT
TRBD2 TRBJ2-3 - TRBV5-1 CASSLAGGAPDTQYF TGCGCCAGCAGCTTGGCCGGGGGGGCACCAGATACGCAGTATTTT
- TRBJ1-4 - TRBV6-1 CASSEVRGEKLFF TGTGCCAGCAGTGAAGTGCGGGGTGAAAAACTGTTTTTT
TRBD1 TRBJ1-2 - TRBV28 CASTDREGGYTF TGTGCCAGCACCGACAGGGAAGGTGGCTACACCTTC
- TRBJ2-1 - TRBV7-9 CASSLYRGDEQFF TGTGCCAGCAGCTTATACCGCGGCGATGAGCAGTTCTTC
- TRBJ2-3 - TRBV5-1 CASSLTTAGDTQYF TGCGCCAGCAGCTTGACAACCGCGGGAGATACGCAGTATTTT
- TRBJ1-2 once TRBV6-4 CASTGLNGYTF TGTGCCAGCACGGGTTTGAATGGCTACACCTTC
- TRBJ2-2 - TRBV3-1/TRBV3-2 CASSQARGELFF TGTGCCAGCAGCCAAGCCAGGGGGGAGCTGTTTTTT
TRBD2 TRBJ2-1 few TRBV5-1 CASRGLAGSYNEQFF TGCGCCAGCAGGGGACTAGCGGGTTCCTACAATGAGCAGTTCTTC
TRBD2 TRBJ2-5 - TRBV7-9 CASRAGGVLGETQYF TGTGCCAGCAGAGCGGGAGGGGTTCTCGGAGAGACCCAGTACTTC
- TRBJ2-3 - TRBV24-1 CATSWGRTSTDTQYF TGTGCCACCAGTTGGGGCAGGACGAGCACAGATACGCAGTATTTT
- TRBJ2-2 - TRBV9 CASSPAGPNTGELFF TGTGCCAGCAGCCCCGCGGGTCCGAACACCGGGGAGCTGTTTTTT
TRBD1 TRBJ1-4 - TRBV28 CASSLYGTGGGEKLFF TGTGCCAGCAGTCTTTATGGGACAGGGGGTGGTGAAAAACTGTTTTTT
TRBD2 TRBJ2-7 - TRBV10-3 CAISGALKPGLAGAYEQYF TGTGCCATCAGTGGAGCCCTTAAACCGGGACTAGCGGGCGCCTACGAGCAGTACTTC
- TRBJ2-1 - TRBV24-1 CATSDGEEQFF TGTGCCACCAGTGATGGGGAGGAGCAGTTCTTC
- TRBJ1-1 - TRBV2 CASSAQQDTEAFF TGTGCCAGCAGTGCGCAACAGGACACTGAAGCTTTCTTT
- TRBJ2-2 - TRBV5-4 CASSLMPSTGELFF TGTGCCAGCAGCTTAATGCCCAGCACCGGGGAGCTGTTTTTT
TRBD1 TRBJ1-5 - TRBV27 CASSPTWARGRQPQHF TGTGCCAGCAGTCCGACTTGGGCCAGGGGGCGGCAGCCCCAGCATTTT
TRBD2 TRBJ2-1 few TRBV7-2 CASSGFTLAGAPNEQFF TGTGCCAGCAGCGGCTTTACCCTAGCGGGGGCCCCAAATGAGCAGTTCTTC
TRBD2 TRBJ2-2 - TRBV5-8 CASSSGLARYTANTGELFF TGTGCCAGCAGCAGCGGACTAGCTCGATATACCGCGAACACCGGGGAGCTGTTTTTT
TRBD2 TRBJ2-2 - TRBV3-1/TRBV3-2 CAVRVGGGNTGELFF TGTGCCGTCAGAGTGGGCGGGGGAAACACCGGGGAGCTGTTTTTT
- TRBJ1-2 - TRBV5-1 CASSFPRGSANYGYTF TGCGCCAGCAGCTTCCCCAGGGGTTCGGCTAACTATGGCTACACCTTC
- TRBJ2-5 - TRBV7-9 CASSPMVGGGETQYF TGTGCCAGCAGCCCCATGGTTGGGGGAGGAGAGACCCAGTACTTC
- TRBJ2-3 - TRBV24-1 CATSGYRGGRTDTQYF TGTGCCACCAGTGGCTACAGGGGGGGACGCACAGATACGCAGTATTTT
- TRBJ2-6 - TRBV5-1 CASSLGLGEAGANVLTF TGCGCCAGCAGCTTAGGTCTCGGGGAAGCTGGGGCCAACGTCCTGACTTTC
- TRBJ1-2 - TRBV27 CASSLSRDSYGYTF TGTGCCAGCAGTTTATCCCGTGACAGCTATGGCTACACCTTC
TRBD1 TRBJ2-7 - TRBV2 CASSERGQSSYEQYF TGTGCCAGCAGTGAAAGGGGACAGAGCTCCTACGAGCAGTACTTC
- TRBJ2-5 - TRBV3-1/TRBV3-2 CASTSTGVGETQYF TGTGCCAGCACCTCGACCGGGGTTGGTGAGACCCAGTACTTC
- TRBJ1-1 - TRBV4-1 CASSQAPGIENTEAFF TGCGCCAGCAGCCAAGCACCCGGGATCGAGAACACTGAAGCTTTCTTT
- TRBJ2-7 - TRBV6-1 CASSEGGTIRYEQYF TGTGCCAGCAGTGAAGGGGGGACAATCCGCTACGAGCAGTACTTC
TRBD2 TRBJ2-5 - TRBV9 CASSFVPESGVETQYF TGTGCCAGCAGCTTCGTCCCCGAAAGCGGGGTTGAGACCCAGTACTTC
- TRBJ2-1 - TRBV7-2 CASTRAHPLNEQFF TGTGCCAGCACGCGGGCCCATCCCCTTAATGAGCAGTTCTTC
- TRBJ1-2 - TRBV27 CASSRDIVDGYTF TGTGCCAGCAGCCGGGACATCGTTGATGGCTACACCTTC
TRBD1 TRBJ1-1 - TRBV6-5 CASRRTGVNAEAFF TGTGCCAGCAGACGGACAGGGGTGAACGCTGAAGCTTTCTTT
- TRBJ1-5 many TRBV7-2 CASRLLSNQPQHF TGTGCCAGCAGACTCTTGAGCAATCAGCCCCAGCATTTT
- TRBJ2-2 - TRBV7-2 CASSLFRNTGELFF TGTGCCAGCAGCTTATTCAGGAACACCGGGGAGCTGTTTTTT
TRBD1 TRBJ1-1 - TRBV5-1 CASSDGTGVGEAFF TGCGCCAGCAGCGACGGGACAGGGGTAGGTGAAGCTTTCTTT
TRBD1 TRBJ2-1 few TRBV29-1 CSADPRDRAINEQFF TGCAGCGCGGACCCCCGGGACAGGGCTATAAATGAGCAGTTCTTC
- TRBJ1-2 - TRBV29-1 CSVVRGTDGYTF TGCAGCGTTGTTCGGGGGACGGATGGCTACACCTTC
- TRBJ2-3 - TRBV5-1 CASSLVAGASGTDTQYF TGCGCCAGCAGCTTGGTTGCTGGGGCCAGCGGCACAGATACGCAGTATTTT
- TRBJ1-1 - TRBV5-1 CASSLGAMNTEAFF TGCGCCAGCAGCTTGGGAGCCATGAACACTGAAGCTTTCTTT